One and the same sample provided the 32 T cell receptor beta chains below, sequenced in a study of control samples from healthy donors and cancer patients. Data came from immunoSEQ multiplex PCR; TCRdb stores just in-frame clones and leaves some out. The table lists under 200,000 clones, about 93% of them singletons. Sequencing was done on a sample of blood. The receptors were sampled from a woman in her twenties or thirties in good health.

This chain connects TRBV2 to TRBJ2-1; 9 bases fit TRBD2. The CDR3 has 16 amino acids. After removal of 3 bases from V and 2 bases from J, the junction contained 5 bases not matched to a gene. CDR1 is SNHLY, CDR2 FYNNEI, per germline. The CDR3 reads CASSESAGGTYNEQFF. The CDR3 DNA follows: TGTGCCAGCAGTGAGTCGGCGGGAGGGACCTACAATGAGCAGTTCTTC.

V is TRBV19 and J is TRBJ1-1; TRBD1 might be the D (5 bases). Trimming cost V 5 bases and J 1 base, with 17 bases left between them. This CDR3 region has 16 residues. Germline assignment: CDR1 LNHDA and CDR2 SQIVND (reference sequence). The DNA of the CDR3 is TGTGCCAGTAGTGGAGCCTCAGGGTTGGGGAACACTGAAGCTTTCTTT. It codes for CASSGASGLGNTEAFF. The full variable domain, its missing parts supplied by reference TRBV19 and TRBJ1-1, is DGGITQSPKYLFRKEGQNVTLSCEQNLNHDAMYWYRQDPGQGLRLIYYSQIVNDFQKGDIAEGYSVSREKKESFPLTVTSAQKNPTAFYLCASSGASGLGNTEAFFGQGTRLTVV.

The chain has TRBV7-9 and TRBJ2-7, with 8 nucleotides matching TRBD1. With 4 bases clipped from V and 4 bases from J, the junction kept 6 bases outside the gene matches. This CDR3 is 14 amino acids long. Germline-derived CDR1 and CDR2 are SEHNR and FQNEAQ (reference sequence). The CDR3 spells CASSWGQELYEQYF. Here the CDR3 DNA reads TGTGCCAGCAGCTGGGGACAGGAATTATACGAGCAGTACTTC. The full variable domain, completed using reference TRBV7-9 and TRBJ2-7, is DTGVSQNPRHKITKRGQNVTFRCDPISEHNRLYWYRQTLGQGPEFLTYFQNEAQLEKSRLLSDRFSAERPKGSFSTLEIQRTEQGDSAMYLCASSWGQELYEQYFGPGTRLTVT.

This chain joins TRBV14 and TRBJ2-3; D call uncertain. The germline V gene encodes CDR1 SGHDN and CDR2 FVKESK. V dropped 1 base and J dropped 4 bases, with 9 bases sitting between them. CDR3 length: 14 residues. The CDR3 nucleotides read TGTGCCAGCAGCCAAGTTGGCCGGGCAGATACGCAGTATTTT. Amino acid sequence: CASSQVGRADTQYF.

The gene calls are TRBV18 and TRBJ2-7, with TRBD1 matching over 7 bases. CDR1 is KGHSH, CDR2 LQKENI, per germline. The CDR3 sequence is 14 residues long. V shed 3 bases and J 3 bases; nucleotides not matched to a gene: 5. The CDR3 sequence: CASSPSDRSYEQYF. The CDR3, as DNA: TGTGCCAGCTCACCTTCGGACAGGAGCTACGAGCAGTACTTC.

V usage is TRBV7-8 and J usage is TRBJ2-7; perhaps TRBD2 as D (6 bases). The CDR3 contains 15 residues. The V and J ends lost 5 bases and 2 bases respectively, with 16 bases between them. Germline lookup yields CDR1 SGHVS and CDR2 FQNEAQ. In DNA form, the CDR3 reads TGTGCCAGCAGCGGGGGGACGGGGAGAACCTACGAGCAGTACTTC. It codes for CASSGGTGRTYEQYF.

This clone was recorded only once. The chain has TRBV7-2 and TRBJ1-2; 7 bases are shared with TRBD1. The CDR3 is 16 residues long. V lost 5 bases and J lost 0; bases outside the gene matches: 9. CDR1 is SGHTA, CDR2 FQGNSA, per germline. In DNA form, the CDR3 reads TGTGCCAGCAGCGGGGGGGGGACAGCCACTAACTATGGCTACACCTTC. This codes for CASSGGGTATNYGYTF.

The chain combines TRBV29-1 with TRBJ2-5, with D tentatively TRBD2 (5 bases). The CDR3 has 10 amino acids. Trimming shortened V by 6 bases and J by 5 bases, and 7 bases separated the two germline ends. The V gene's germline CDR1 is SQVTM and CDR2 ANQGSEA. The CDR3 DNA reads TGCAGCGTCCGAGGGGAGACCCAGTACTTC. Its translation: CSVRGETQYF.

This clone was detected only once. The chain uses TRBV28 and TRBJ1-1; 7 nucleotides match TRBD1. The CDR3 loop spans 15 amino acids. Germline V gene data show CDR1 as MDHEN and CDR2 as SYDVKM. V gave up 6 bases and J gave up 4 bases; unmatched junction bases: 11. DNA of the CDR3: TGTGCCAGCAGCCACGCCGGACAGGAGAGCACTGAAGCTTTCTTT. Its protein product is CASSHAGQESTEAFF.

The table lists this clone with a count of one. The rearrangement joins TRBV5-4 to TRBJ2-7; no firm D call. CDR1 SGHNT and CDR2 YYREEE come from the germline V gene (reference sequence). There are 12 residues in the CDR3. V dropped 5 bases and J dropped 6 bases, with 12 bases sitting between them. The DNA for the CDR3 is TGTGCCAGCAGTGGTGAGAGTTTCGAGCAGTACTTC. Its protein product is CASSGESFEQYF.

The chain carries TRBV11-2 and TRBJ1-4; a weak D match, TRBD1 (6 bases). The V gene lost 5 bases and the J gene lost 8 bases, with 9 bases spanning the gap. The CDR3 covers 12 residues. Germline V gene sequence: CDR1 SGHAT, CDR2 FQNNGV. The CDR3 loop is CASSTQGEKLFF. In nucleotides, the CDR3 is TGTGCCAGCAGCACGCAGGGGGAAAAACTGTTTTTT.

This chain joins TRBV7-2 and TRBJ1-3; 7 bases line up with TRBD1. This CDR3 spans 14 amino acids. Trimming at V came to 3 bases and at J to 2 bases, leaving 1 base not matched to a gene. Germline-derived CDR1 and CDR2 are SGHTA and FQGNSA. The CDR3 DNA reads as TGTGCCAGCAGCTTTGACAGGGCTGGAAACACCATATATTTT. Amino acid sequence: CASSFDRAGNTIYF.

This clone was seen once. The rearrangement links TRBV12-5 to TRBJ2-2; no firm D call. The CDR3 contains 17 residues. Trimming took 0 bases from V and 3 from J, leaving 14 bases between them. Germline loops: CDR1 LGHNT, CDR2 FRNRAP. Written as DNA, the CDR3 is TGTGCTAGTGGTTTGGTACTGGCTGGGTTTTACACCGGGGAGCTGTTTTTT. It codes for CASGLVLAGFYTGELFF.

The rearrangement joins TRBV19 to TRBJ1-2, with D hard to call. The germline CDR1 and CDR2 sequences are LNHDA and SQIVND (reference sequence). The V end was cut by 6 bases, the J end by 6 bases, with 5 bases between. This CDR3 is 10 amino acids long. This chain's CDR3 is CASRENGYTF. CDR3 DNA: TGTGCCAGTAGGGAAAATGGCTACACCTTC.

The rearrangement joins TRBV9 to TRBJ2-2; 7 nucleotides align to TRBD2. This CDR3 comprises 16 residues. The junction had 9 bases not matched to a gene; V was cut back by 3 bases and J by 4 bases. CDR1 is SGDLS, CDR2 YYNGEE, per germline. CDR3 residues: CASSGSSGGPTGELFF. In DNA, the CDR3 is TGTGCCAGCAGCGGATCTTCGGGAGGTCCCACCGGGGAGCTGTTTTTT.

The rearrangement links TRBV5-1 to TRBJ2-7; D unclear. Germline V gives CDR1 SGHRS, CDR2 YFSETQ. Trimming shortened V by 0 bases and J by 4 bases, and 8 bases separated the two germline ends. The CDR3 is 13 amino acids. CDR3 in DNA: TGCGCCAGCAGCTTGGAAAGGTCATACGAGCAGTACTTC. It specifies CASSLERSYEQYF. Full variable domain (missing parts from reference TRBV5-1 and TRBJ2-7): KAGVTQTPRYLIKTRGQQVTLSCSPISGHRSVSWYQQTPGQGLQFLFEYFSETQRNKGNFPGRFSGRQFSNSRSEMNVSTLELGDSALYLCASSLERSYEQYFGPGTRLTVT.

This rearrangement joins TRBV2 to TRBJ2-3; unclear D gene. Trimming took 3 bases from V and 4 from J, leaving 5 bases between them. The germline CDR1 and CDR2 sequences are SNHLY and FYNNEI. This CDR3 has 12 amino acids. This CDR3 is CASSDRADTQYF. The CDR3 nucleotides read TGTGCCAGCAGTGACCGAGCAGATACGCAGTATTTT.

The V and J genes are TRBV27 and TRBJ2-1; 9 bases are a match to TRBD2. CDR3 length: 15 residues. Germline CDR1 and CDR2: MNHEY and SMNVEV (reference sequence). V lost 2 bases and J lost 3; bases outside the gene matches: 2. The CDR3 DNA reads TGTGCCAGCAGTTTAGCGGGAGGGGACTACAATGAGCAGTTCTTC. It encodes CASSLAGGDYNEQFF.

V gene TRBV14 combines with J gene TRBJ2-1; possible D gene TRBD2, 6 bases. CDR1 and CDR2 (germline): SGHDN, FVKESK. Trimming removed 1 base from V and 0 bases from J, with 10 bases in between. The CDR3 contains 16 residues. As DNA, the CDR3 is TGTGCCAGCAGCCAAGTAGCGGAGAGCTCCTACAATGAGCAGTTCTTC. Its translation: CASSQVAESSYNEQFF.

The rearrangement joins TRBV18 to TRBJ2-2, with 10 bases aligning to TRBD2. The CDR3 is 14 residues long. Germline loops: CDR1 KGHSH, CDR2 LQKENI. The ends lost 4 bases at V and 6 bases at J; junction bases unmatched: 2. The CDR3 protein is CASSLGLAAGELFF. DNA for the CDR3: TGTGCCAGCTCACTCGGACTAGCGGCCGGGGAGCTGTTTTTT. Supplemented by reference TRBV18 and TRBJ2-2, the full variable domain reads NAGVMQNPRHLVRRRGQEARLRCSPMKGHSHVYWYRQLPEEGLKFMVYLQKENIIDESGMPKERFSAEFPKEGPSILRIQQVVRGDSAAYFCASSLGLAAGELFFGEGSRLTVL.

This sequence joins TRBV29-1 and TRBJ2-1; 8 bases map to TRBD2. Unmatched junction bases numbered 7, after V lost 7 bases and J lost 5 bases. Germline V gene lookup returns CDR1 SQVTM and CDR2 ANQGSEA. The CDR3 totals 13 residues. The CDR3 loop reads CSAQREMDNEQFF. Written as DNA, the CDR3 is TGCAGCGCTCAGCGGGAGATGGACAATGAGCAGTTCTTC.

V and J are TRBV30 and TRBJ1-6, with D tentatively TRBD1 (5 bases). The CDR3 has 14 residues. Germline CDR1 reads GTSNPN; CDR2 reads SVGIG (reference sequence). V was cut by 0 bases and J by 7 bases, with 10 bases left in between. The CDR3 loop is CAWSVGVGNSPLHF. In nucleotides, the CDR3 is TGTGCCTGGAGTGTAGGGGTAGGCAATTCACCCCTCCACTTT.

The chain joins TRBV6-5 to TRBJ1-1; D call uncertain. In germline, CDR1 is MNHEY, CDR2 SVGAGI. This CDR3 is built from 13 residues. V was cut by 2 bases and J by 5 bases, with 9 bases left in between. The CDR3 loop reads CASSYASWTEAFF. CDR3 nucleotide sequence: TGTGCCAGCAGTTACGCCTCCTGGACTGAAGCTTTCTTT.

The gene calls are TRBV5-1 and TRBJ1-1; 7 nucleotides line up with TRBD1. Germline values: CDR1 SGHRS, CDR2 YFSETQ. J was trimmed by 1 base and V by 4 bases; bases with no gene match: 4. The CDR3 spans 14 residues. The CDR3 spells CASSHGTANTEAFF. The CDR3 DNA is TGCGCCAGCAGCCACGGGACAGCGAACACTGAAGCTTTCTTT.

This chain joins TRBV11-2 and TRBJ2-3; maybe TRBD2 (5 bases). The V end lost 5 bases, the J end lost 5 bases, and 11 bases lay between the germline ends. The length of the CDR3 is 13 residues. Germline V gives CDR1 SGHAT, CDR2 FQNNGV. The CDR3: CASSRGPGDTQYF. In DNA, the CDR3 is TGTGCCAGCAGCCGAGGGCCCGGAGATACGCAGTATTTT.

The CDR3 DNA reads TGTGCCTGGACCCCCCCCGGAAGGACAAGCAATCAGCCCCAGCATTTT. Its translation: CAWTPPGRTSNQPQHF. This chain links TRBV30 with TRBJ1-5; possible D gene TRBD1, 5 bases. V was cut by 4 bases and J by 1 base, with 17 bases left in between. The CDR3 runs to 16 residues. Per germline, CDR1 GTSNPN and CDR2 SVGIG (reference sequence).

This chain connects TRBV29-1 to TRBJ1-2, with TRBD1 matching 10 bases. V lost 6 bases to trimming and J lost 3 bases; unmatched junction nucleotides: 4. The V gene's germline CDR1 is SQVTM and CDR2 ANQGSEA. The CDR3 loop spans 13 amino acids. DNA of the CDR3: TGCAGCGTAGAGACAGGGGGCGACTATGGCTACACCTTC. Protein product: CSVETGGDYGYTF. Full variable domain (remainder filled in from reference TRBV29-1 and TRBJ1-2): SAVISQKPSRDICQRGTSLTIQCQVDSQVTMMFWYRQQPGQSLTLIATANQGSEATYESGFVIDKFPISRPNLTFSTLTVSNMSPEDSSIYLCSVETGGDYGYTFGSGTRLTVV.

The J gene is TRBJ1-5, the V gene TRBV11-2; unclear D gene. CDR3 length: 13 amino acids. The germline V and J ends were trimmed by 5 bases and 4 bases, with 9 bases remaining between them. CDR1 SGHAT and CDR2 FQNNGV come from the germline V gene. CDR3: CASSMGSNQPQHF. CDR3 nucleotides: TGTGCCAGCAGCATGGGGAGTAATCAGCCCCAGCATTTT. Variable domain in full (rest from reference TRBV11-2 and TRBJ1-5): EAGVAQSPRYKIIEKRQSVAFWCNPISGHATLYWYQQILGQGPKLLIQFQNNGVVDDSQLPKDRFSAERLKGVDSTLKIQPAKLEDSAVYLCASSMGSNQPQHFGDGTRLSIL.

This sequence joins TRBV11-3 and TRBJ2-5; D may be TRBD2 (7 bases). The CDR3 spans 18 residues. Trimming took 7 bases from V and 0 from J, leaving 24 bases between them. Germline loops: CDR1 SGHNT, CDR2 YENEEA. The CDR3 protein is CASILGRGGPPHQETQYF. CDR3 nucleotide sequence: TGTGCCAGCATACTTGGGAGGGGGGGGCCCCCCCACCAAGAGACCCAGTACTTC.

This clone was seen a single time. The genes are TRBV4-1 and TRBJ1-6; weak D call: TRBD1 (6 bases). V lost 6 bases and J lost 0, with 12 bases in between. The germline CDR1 and CDR2 sequences are MGHRA and YSYEKL. The CDR3 spans 16 residues. CDR3 amino acids: CASSRTGSSYNSPLHF. Written as DNA, the CDR3 is TGCGCCAGCAGTCGCACAGGGAGCTCCTATAATTCACCCCTCCACTTT.

J is TRBJ1-4 and V is TRBV2; 9 nucleotides align to TRBD1. Germline CDR1 is SNHLY and CDR2 is FYNNEI. This CDR3 contains 15 residues. J lost 7 bases, V lost 3 bases, and 6 bases had no gene match. The CDR3 loop is CASSDQQGAGEKLFF. As DNA, the CDR3 is TGTGCCAGCAGTGACCAACAGGGGGCGGGTGAAAAACTGTTTTTT.

The V gene is TRBV9, the J gene TRBJ1-2, with D possibly being TRBD1 (6 bases). Germline CDR1 is SGDLS and CDR2 is YYNGEE. V was clipped by 0 bases and J by 9 bases, with 18 bases between them. This CDR3 is 15 amino acids long. In DNA, the CDR3 is TGTGCCAGCAGCGTAGGCCCCAGACAGGAGGGCTGCTACACCTTC. It translates to CASSVGPRQEGCYTF. Together with reference TRBV9 and TRBJ1-2, the CDR3 gives the full variable domain: DSGVTQTPKHLITATGQRVTLRCSPRSGDLSVYWYQQSLDQGLQFLIQYYNGEERAKGNILERFSAQQFPDLHSELNLSSLELGDSALYFCASSVGPRQEGCYTFGSGTRLTVV.